Listed here is a single T cell receptor beta chain. The antigen remains undetermined. This entry is derived from a study of blood T cell dynamics during melanoma immunotherapy. Overall study findings and caveats: Unlike progressors, later disease-control patients had W3 repertoires gaining clonality or diversity.

Germline lookup yields CDR1 MRHNA and CDR2 SNTAGT. The CDR3 length is 14 residues. The ends lost 6 bases at V and 7 bases at J; junction bases unmatched: 8. Time point indicated: pre-treatment baseline. Clones were sequenced by immunoSEQ multiplex PCR, and TCRdb holds only the in-frame ones, with some missing. The sample has about 8,500 clones, approximately 80% seen once. This sequence joins TRBV6-4 and TRBJ2-4, with 8 bases matching TRBD1. The sample was blood, taken from a patient treated with checkpoint blockade. This clonotype originated in a human donor with melanoma. The CDR3 nucleotides read TGTGCCAGCAGCGAAGACAGGGGTTCGAACATTCAGTACTTC. Protein sequence: CASSEDRGSNIQYF.